This entry lists 26 T cell receptor beta chains sequenced from one sample in a study of T cell repertoires in cytomegalovirus infection. TCRdb reprocessed the reads with MiXCR, giving one entry per CDR3 protein. The sample consists of around 530,000 distinct CDR3 sequences, about 15% of them appearing once. Specimen: CD8+ T cells from PBMCs. These receptors were collected from a human donor in good health (CMV status not recorded). Some clones in this sample may be carry-over from other donors' samples.

The chain joins TRBV9 to TRBJ1-1; TRBD1 is a possible D gene (5 bases). V lost 3 bases and J 1 base, leaving 10 bases between the germline ends. Germline V gene lookup returns CDR1 SGDLS and CDR2 YYNGEE. The CDR3 covers 14 residues. The CDR3 here is CASSGGRWNTEAFF. The CDR3 DNA reads as TGTGCCAGCAGCGGGGGACGGTGGAACACTGAAGCTTTCTTT.

In regard to this clonotype: This clone may be a read error of a much larger clone one base away. The gene calls are TRBV20-1 and TRBJ2-1; 9 positions match TRBD2. Looked up from germline, CDR1 is DFQATT and CDR2 is SNEGSKA (reference sequence). CDR3 length: 15 amino acids. As DNA, the CDR3 is TGCTGTGCTTCCCAAACGGCGGGAGGGTACAATGAGCAGTTCTTC. Protein sequence: CCASQTAGGYNEQFF.

In its sample, this clonotype was seen a few times. The chain combines TRBV6-6 with TRBJ1-1, with unresolved D. The length of the CDR3 is 14 residues. Trimming removed 5 bases from V and 0 bases from J, with 10 bases in between. Germline V lookup: CDR1 MNHNY, CDR2 SVGAGI (reference sequence). Here the CDR3 reads CASSELSLNTEAFF. The CDR3 DNA reads as TGTGCCAGCAGTGAGCTCAGCTTGAACACTGAAGCTTTCTTT.

This clonotype came up a few times. The chain is built from TRBV28 and TRBJ1-1, with 7 positions matching TRBD1. V lost 8 bases to trimming and J lost 4 bases; unmatched junction nucleotides: 7. Germline V CDR1 and CDR2: MDHEN, SYDVKM. This CDR3 has 13 amino acids. The chain's CDR3 is CASLQGSGTEAFF. In DNA form, the CDR3 reads TGTGCCAGCCTACAGGGGTCGGGCACTGAAGCTTTCTTT.

This clonotype has ten or more counts. The chain couples TRBV12-3 or TRBV12-4 to TRBJ1-5, with D perhaps matching TRBD1 (5 bases). The V and J ends lost 6 bases and 6 bases respectively, with 12 bases between them. This CDR3 spans 13 amino acids. The CDR3 nucleotides are TGTGCCAGCAGCCCCGGAGGGGTTCAGCCCCAGCATTTT. This translates into CASSPGGVQPQHF.

The rearrangement uses TRBV19 and TRBJ1-1, with D unclear. The CDR3 runs 18 residues. CDR1 is LNHDA, CDR2 SQIVND, per germline (reference sequence). Trimming shortened V by 4 bases and J by 3 bases, and 24 bases separated the two germline ends. The DNA of the CDR3 is TGTGCCAGTAGTACGGGCCCGGGCGCGGGCTATAAATACACTGAAGCTTTCTTT. Protein sequence: CASSTGPGAGYKYTEAFF.

This clonotype has a count of ten or more. The chain combines TRBV7-8 with TRBJ2-3; TRBD2 is a possible D gene (6 bases). Germline loops: CDR1 SGHVS, CDR2 FQNEAQ. This CDR3 has 17 amino acids. V was shortened by 2 bases and J by 5 bases, with 20 bases between the two germline ends. The CDR3 bases are TGTGCCAGCAGCTTAACCCCCTGGGGGGATTTTGGAGATACGCAGTATTTT. Translating gives CASSLTPWGDFGDTQYF.

The V and J genes are TRBV28 and TRBJ2-1; TRBD2 matches 9 bases. The CDR3 runs 17 residues. V dropped 5 bases and J dropped 0; count of bases not matched to a gene: 8. Germline V gene lookup returns CDR1 MDHEN and CDR2 SYDVKM. The DNA of the CDR3 is TGTGCCAGCAGTGAGGCTAGCGGGACTACCTCCTACAATGAGCAGTTCTTC. It translates to CASSEASGTTSYNEQFF. The whole variable domain, filled in from reference TRBV28 and TRBJ2-1, reads DVKVTQSSRYLVKRTGEKVFLECVQDMDHENMFWYRQDPGLGLRLIYFSYDVKMKEKGDIPEGYSVSREKKERFSLILESASTNQTSMYLCASSEASGTTSYNEQFFGPGTRLTVL.

At least ten counts were recorded for this clonotype. This chain joins TRBV6-5 and TRBJ2-1; 8 positions match TRBD1. CDR1 is MNHEY, CDR2 SVGAGI, per germline. Losses at the gene ends were 0 bases for V and 1 base for J; bases not matched to a gene: 2. This CDR3 is built from 16 residues. CDR3 coding DNA: TGTGCCAGCAGTTACTCGGACAGGGAGTCCTACAATGAGCAGTTCTTC. Its protein is CASSYSDRESYNEQFF.

This chain links TRBV20-1 with TRBJ2-5; a possible D gene is TRBD2 (6 bases). The CDR3 covers 13 residues. Germline loops: CDR1 DFQATT, CDR2 SNEGSKA (reference sequence). Trimming cost V 3 bases and J 3 bases, with 11 bases left between them. This CDR3 reads CSARGREEETQYF. Here the CDR3 DNA reads TGCAGTGCTAGGGGCAGGGAGGAAGAGACCCAGTACTTC.

The table lists this clonotype with a few counts. The V gene is TRBV5-5, the J gene TRBJ2-7; D is uncertain. Germline CDR1 SGHKS, CDR2 YYEKEE (reference sequence). The V end lost 2 bases, the J end lost 5 bases, and 8 bases lay between the germline ends. This CDR3 is built from 12 residues. CDR3 nucleotide sequence: TGTGCCAGCAGCTTCTTACGCGACGAGCAGTACTTC. It encodes CASSFLRDEQYF.

This clonotype was recorded at least ten times. Here the CDR3 reads CASSYGPEAYEQYF. The CDR3 nucleotides are TGTGCCAGCAGTTACGGGCCCGAAGCCTACGAGCAGTACTTC. The gene calls are TRBV6-5 and TRBJ2-7; no definite D call. Germline V gives CDR1 MNHEY, CDR2 SVGAGI. CDR3 length: 14 amino acids. Trimming stripped 2 bases from V and 2 bases from J, with 10 bases between.

The chain joins TRBV27 to TRBJ2-3; 15 bases agree with TRBD2. The J segment lost 5 bases and the V segment lost 10 bases, leaving 4 bases of the junction unmatched. The germline V gene has CDR1 MNHEY and CDR2 SMNVEV (reference sequence). The CDR3 is made up of 14 amino acids. The CDR3 DNA follows: TGTGCCACCGGGACTAGCGGGAGGATAGATACGCAGTATTTT. Residues: CATGTSGRIDTQYF.

The V call is TRBV7-9, the J call TRBJ2-5; 10 bases agree with TRBD1. The CDR3 has 17 amino acids. Germline values: CDR1 SEHNR, CDR2 FQNEAQ (reference sequence). J gave up 0 bases and V 5 bases, and 9 bases lay outside the gene matches. The CDR3 protein is CASSRSVGQGYQETQYF. In DNA form, the CDR3 reads TGTGCCAGCAGCCGAAGTGTGGGACAGGGGTACCAAGAGACCCAGTACTTC. Combining the CDR3 with reference TRBV7-9 and TRBJ2-5 gives the whole variable domain DTGVSQNPRHKITKRGQNVTFRCDPISEHNRLYWYRQTLGQGPEFLTYFQNEAQLEKSRLLSDRFSAERPKGSFSTLEIQRTEQGDSAMYLCASSRSVGQGYQETQYFGPGTRLLVL.

CDR3 DNA: TGTGCCAGCAGCATCGGACAGGGGTTCTACGAGCAGTACTTC. Its translation: CASSIGQGFYEQYF. This chain uses TRBV11-2 with TRBJ2-7; 9 bases fit TRBD1. Losses at the gene ends were 5 bases for V and 3 bases for J; bases not matched to a gene: 5. This CDR3 comprises 14 residues. Germline V lookup: CDR1 SGHAT, CDR2 FQNNGV.

Only a few counts were recorded for this clonotype. This chain uses TRBV12-3 or TRBV12-4 with TRBJ2-3; D uncertain. With 5 bases removed from V and 2 bases from J, the gap between germline ends came to 14 bases. The length of the CDR3 is 15 residues. CDR3 bases: TGTGCCAGCAGTCTACCGACCAGAAACACAGATACGCAGTATTTT. This sequence encodes CASSLPTRNTDTQYF.

Details on this clonotype: This could be a read error, since a much larger clone is one nucleotide away. The V and J genes are TRBV29-1 and TRBJ1-5; D perhaps matches TRBD1 (5 bases). This CDR3 comprises 13 residues. CDR1 SQVTM and CDR2 ANQGSEA come from the germline V gene. Trimming took off 6 bases at V and 3 bases at J, with 12 bases between the two ends. The CDR3 sequence is CSVLGLPNQPQHF. CDR3 nucleotide sequence: TGCAGCGTCCTGGGACTGCCCAATCAGCCCCAGCATTTT.

The chain joins TRBV12-3 or TRBV12-4 to TRBJ2-3, with 7 bases lining up with TRBD1. This CDR3 has 13 amino acids. The ends lost 6 bases at V and 8 bases at J; junction bases unmatched: 8. The CDR3 is CASSGQASGTQYF. CDR3 sequence (DNA): TGTGCCAGCAGCGGACAGGCCTCAGGTACGCAGTATTTT.

This clonotype occurred a few times. This chain links TRBV20-1 with TRBJ2-1; 9 bases agree with TRBD2. The CDR3 is made up of 16 amino acids. V was clipped by 4 bases and J by 2 bases; unmatched bases: 9. The germline V gene encodes CDR1 DFQATT and CDR2 SNEGSKA (reference sequence). As DNA, the CDR3 is TGCAGTGCTAAGGGTAGCGGGAGAGGCACCTACAATGAGCAGTTCTTC. Translating gives CSAKGSGRGTYNEQFF.

This clonotype occurred a few times. The rearrangement uses TRBV10-3 and TRBJ1-4; D remains unclear. The CDR3 is made up of 14 amino acids. The V end lost 6 bases, the J end lost 8 bases, and 16 bases lay between the germline ends. Looked up from germline, CDR1 is ENHRY and CDR2 is SYGVKD. The CDR3 spells CAIRDGGPEEKLFF. The CDR3 DNA is TGTGCCATCAGAGACGGAGGGCCGGAGGAAAAACTGTTTTTT.

This clonotype was found a few times. This chain uses TRBV19 with TRBJ2-1; TRBD2 matches 13 bases. CDR3 length: 16 residues. CDR1 is LNHDA, CDR2 SQIVND, per germline (reference sequence). V was pared by 7 bases and J by 14 bases, with 17 bases of the junction left unmatched. The CDR3 reads CASTSTGTSGAPREFF. The DNA for the CDR3 is TGTGCCAGTACCTCCACCGGGACTAGCGGGGCGCCTCGGGAGTTCTTC.

This clonotype was detected only a few times. This rearrangement joins TRBV28 to TRBJ2-5, with 7 bases matching TRBD2. With 6 bases clipped from V and 4 bases from J, the junction kept 14 bases outside the gene matches. Per germline, CDR1 MDHEN and CDR2 SYDVKM. The CDR3 totals 16 residues. CDR3 DNA: TGTGCCAGCAGCCCTTATTGGACGGGAGGCCCAGAGACCCAGTACTTC. This translates into CASSPYWTGGPETQYF.

This chain links TRBV7-9 with TRBJ1-1, with D tentatively TRBD1 (5 bases). V shed 4 bases and J shed 8 bases, with 5 bases lying between them. Germline V gene sequence: CDR1 SEHNR, CDR2 FQNEAQ (reference sequence). CDR3 length: 10 amino acids. CDR3 bases: TGTGCCAGCAGCTGGGGGGAAGCTTTCTTT. It translates to CASSWGEAFF.

This clonotype was recorded at least ten times. The chain couples TRBV12-3 or TRBV12-4 to TRBJ2-3; TRBD2 aligns across 15 bases. CDR3 length: 17 residues. The V and J ends lost 7 bases and 5 bases, in that order; junction bases with no gene match: 10. CDR3 nucleotides: TGTGCCAGCATTTCCTCGGGACTAGCGGGGGGTCGAGATACGCAGTATTTT. Its protein product is CASISSGLAGGRDTQYF.

Comments on this clonotype: An end of the junction differs from the germline gene, which may be a read error. This chain connects TRBV11-2 to TRBJ2-2; a possible D gene is TRBD2 (6 bases). Germline CDR1 SGHAT, CDR2 FQNNGV. This CDR3 is 16 amino acids long. The CDR3 DNA reads as TGTGCAAGCAGCTTACTATCGGGAGTAAAAACCGGGGATCTGTTTTTT. Protein sequence: CASSLLSGVKTGDLFF.

CDR3: CASSSPMAYEQYF. The CDR3, as DNA: TGTGCCAGCAGCTCCCCTATGGCCTACGAGCAGTACTTC. The chain couples TRBV28 to TRBJ2-7; D gene ambiguous. The CDR3 consists of 13 residues. The V and J ends lost 6 bases and 2 bases respectively, with 11 bases between them. The germline CDR1 and CDR2 sequences are MDHEN and SYDVKM.